Listed below are T cell receptor beta chains from one sample, sequenced in a study of Ad26.COV2.S vaccination and SARS-CoV-2 variants. Assay used: immunoSEQ multiplex PCR; TCRdb lists only in-frame clones, some missing. The profile covers around 320,000 clones, with about 86% appearing a single time and 1.5% to 2.5% taken by the ten largest. The sequencing used peripheral blood, collected in a trial of Ad26.COV2.S vaccine versus placebo. These receptors were collected from a person aged 18-60 years who received the Ad26.COV2.S COVID-19 vaccine or a placebo. The CDR3 runs from the conserved cysteine through the conserved F or W. D genes are given only for firm matches. Part of the rows lack a size; the others show once, few, many or a class for expanded clones.

d_gene	v_gene	j_gene	abundance	CDR3nt	CDR3aa
TRBD2	TRBV2	TRBJ2-1	-	TGTGCCAGGCGTACTAGCGGGCCCTATGAGCAGTTCTTC	CARRTSGPYEQFF
-	TRBV6-2/TRBV6-3	TRBJ1-2	-	TGTGCCAGCAGTTACTCGAGACAGGCCTACTATGGCTACACCTTC	CASSYSRQAYYGYTF
-	TRBV9	TRBJ1-5	-	TGTGCCAGCAGCGTAGGACTAGGGGCCCCCGGGCAGCCCCAGCATTTT	CASSVGLGAPGQPQHF
-	TRBV29-1	TRBJ2-2	-	TGCAGCGTTGAAGGGGGCCAGGGCGTCGGGGAGCTGTTTTTT	CSVEGGQGVGELFF
TRBD1	TRBV2	TRBJ2-2	-	TGTGCCAGCAGAGACAGGGAAGGCACCGGGGAGCTGTTTTTT	CASRDREGTGELFF
TRBD1	TRBV9	TRBJ1-5	-	TGTGCCAGCAGCGCACAGGGGAAGAATCAGCCCCAGCATTTT	CASSAQGKNQPQHF
-	TRBV27	TRBJ2-2	-	TGTGCCAGCAGTTTTCGGGGGAACACCGGGGAGCTGTTTTTT	CASSFRGNTGELFF
-	TRBV4-3	TRBJ1-6	few	TGCGCCAGCAGCCAAGAAAAATGGAATTCACCCCTCCACTTT	CASSQEKWNSPLHF
-	TRBV29-1	TRBJ2-1	-	TGCAGCGTTGGAGGGGAGAGGGGCAATGAGCAGTTCTTC	CSVGGERGNEQFF
-	TRBV6-6	TRBJ1-5	few	TGTGCCAGCAGTTACGCCCTCTCAGGGACCAATCAGCCCCAGCATTTT	CASSYALSGTNQPQHF
TRBD1	TRBV10-2	TRBJ2-3	-	TGCGCCAGCAGTGACAGGGGGCAAAGAGATACGCAGTATTTT	CASSDRGQRDTQYF
TRBD1	TRBV15	TRBJ2-2	-	TGTGCCACCGGCGCCTATGGTGCCAGGGGGACCGGGGAGCTGTTTTTT	CATGAYGARGTGELFF
TRBD2	TRBV12-5	TRBJ2-2	-	TGTGCTAGTGGCCCGGGACTAGCGAACACCGGGGAGCTGTTTTTT	CASGPGLANTGELFF
-	TRBV6-5	TRBJ1-2	-	TGTGCCAGCAGTTACGGGGCATACTATGGCTACACCTTC	CASSYGAYYGYTF
TRBD1	TRBV6-5	TRBJ1-2	-	TGTGCCATCAACAGGGGTTCGTGGGGCTACACCTTC	CAINRGSWGYTF
TRBD2	TRBV29-1	TRBJ2-7	many	TGCAGCGTTGTCTCGGGACTAGTTAACGAGCAGTACTTC	CSVVSGLVNEQYF
-	TRBV9	TRBJ2-2	-	TGTGCCAGCAGTGTCCTGGGACGGAAGAACACCGGGGAGCTGTTTTTT	CASSVLGRKNTGELFF
-	TRBV11-2	TRBJ1-2	-	TGTGCCAGCAGCTCCCACGACCCGGGGAGCTACACCTTC	CASSSHDPGSYTF
-	TRBV18	TRBJ2-7	-	TGTGCCAGCTCACCAAAGTCGACAAACTCGGCCTACGAGCAGTACTTC	CASSPKSTNSAYEQYF
TRBD2	TRBV11-2	TRBJ2-3	-	TGTGCCAGCAGCTTATATGATCTAGCGGGGATCCCCACAGATACGCAGTATTTT	CASSLYDLAGIPTDTQYF
-	TRBV10-3	TRBJ1-1	-	TGTGCCATCAGTGCCGGACAGACCGCGCTACACACTGAAGCTTTCTTT	CAISAGQTALHTEAFF
TRBD1	TRBV5-1	TRBJ1-3	-	TGCGCCAGCACAATTTCCGGGACAGACTCTGGAAACACCATATATTTT	CASTISGTDSGNTIYF
TRBD1	TRBV7-8	TRBJ1-6	-	TGTGCCAGCAGCGCGGGACAGTTTTATAATTCACCCCTCCACTTT	CASSAGQFYNSPLHF
-	TRBV2	TRBJ1-2	-	TGTGCCAGCAGTGAGAAGGGGGATGGCTACACCTTC	CASSEKGDGYTF
-	TRBV4-3	TRBJ2-2	-	TGCGCCAGCAGTCTTAGGACCCAGAACACCGGGGAGCTGTTTTTT	CASSLRTQNTGELFF
-	TRBV7-9	TRBJ2-3	-	TGTGCCAGCAGCTTTTCAGCCGGCAGCACAGATACGCAGTATTTT	CASSFSAGSTDTQYF
TRBD2	TRBV19	TRBJ2-2	-	TGTGCCAGTAGTATAGGACTAGCGGGCGGCTTCGCGAACACCGGGGAGCTGTTTTTT	CASSIGLAGGFANTGELFF
-	TRBV29-1	TRBJ1-1	-	TGCAGCTTCGCTAACGGACAGAACACTGAAGCTTTCTTT	CSFANGQNTEAFF
-	TRBV14	TRBJ1-1	-	TGTGCCAGCAGCCAAGATAATAGGGGGTCCAACACTGAAGCTTTCTTT	CASSQDNRGSNTEAFF
-	TRBV23-1	TRBJ1-5	-	TGCGCCAGCAGTCACCTGAGACAGCTTTGCAATCAGCCCCAGCATTTT	CASSHLRQLCNQPQHF
-	TRBV25-1	TRBJ1-4	-	TGTGCCAGCAGTGACCGGACAGTCGTGGAAAAACTGTTTTTT	CASSDRTVVEKLFF
TRBD1	TRBV2	TRBJ1-1	-	TGTGCCAGCAGTGTACAGGGGGTGACTGAAGCTTTCTTT	CASSVQGVTEAFF
-	TRBV25-1	TRBJ1-6	-	TGTGCCAGCAGTGAATTTAGTAGGACAGTTGGTAATTCACCCCTCCACTTT	CASSEFSRTVGNSPLHF
-	TRBV19	TRBJ2-5	-	TGTGCCAGCTCCAGTGGGGAGACCCAGTACTTC	CASSSGETQYF
TRBD1	TRBV14	TRBJ1-1	-	TGTGCCAGCAGCCAACAGTATCTCCCCACGACAGGGAGTACCACTGAAGCTTTCTTT	CASSQQYLPTTGSTTEAFF
-	TRBV6-5	TRBJ1-5	-	TGTGCCAGCAGTTACAGGTCACACCTTCTGCCCCAGCATTTT	CASSYRSHLLPQHF
-	TRBV6-2/TRBV6-3	TRBJ2-3	once	TGTGCCAGCAGTGTCCGCACAGATACGCAGTATTTT	CASSVRTDTQYF
TRBD1	TRBV6-5	TRBJ1-5	-	TGTGCCAGCAGAAAAGGGACAGTTAGCAATCAGCCCCAGCATTTT	CASRKGTVSNQPQHF
TRBD2	TRBV5-4	TRBJ2-1	once	TGTGCCAGCAGCCGACGGGGGGGCCTAATGTATGAGCAGTTCTTC	CASSRRGGLMYEQFF
-	TRBV7-2	TRBJ1-5	-	TGTGCCAGCAGCCTAAATCAGCCCCAGCATTTT	CASSLNQPQHF
-	TRBV7-8	TRBJ2-5	once	TGTGCCAGCAGCTTGAACCGGGACGTAAAGACCCAGTACTTC	CASSLNRDVKTQYF
-	TRBV7-8	TRBJ2-7	-	TGTGCCAGCAGCGTGCTTGGTCCCTACGAGCAGTACTTC	CASSVLGPYEQYF
-	TRBV10-3	TRBJ2-1	-	TGTGCCATCGGTATCCGGGACACCGATGAGCAGTTCTTC	CAIGIRDTDEQFF
-	TRBV4-3	TRBJ2-1	-	TGCGCCAGCAGCCAAGATGGACATGAGCAGTTCTTC	CASSQDGHEQFF
TRBD2	TRBV7-7	TRBJ2-1	-	TGTGCTAGCAGCTTAGTACTAGCGGGGTACAATGAGCAGTTCTTC	CASSLVLAGYNEQFF